A selection of T cell receptor beta chains follows, all from one sample in a study of T cell changes during pregnancy in multiple sclerosis. Assay used: immunoSEQ multiplex PCR; TCRdb lists only in-frame clones, some missing. The sample consists of tens of thousands of clones, nearly 95% of them appearing once. Sequencing was performed on peripheral blood, taken after pregnancy. These receptors were taken from a female donor with multiple sclerosis, enrolled in a pregnancy study. CDR3s include the opening cysteine and the closing phenylalanine or tryptophan. The order of the fields is J gene, D gene, clone size, V gene, CDR3 DNA, CDR3 protein. The D gene is left open where the match is weak. Only part of the rows carry a size: once, few, many, or a class if the clone is expanded.

j_gene: TRBJ2-1; d_gene: TRBD2; abundance: .; v_gene: TRBV2; CDR3nt: TGTGCCAGCAGTCAAACTAGCGGGGCTAGCTCCTACAATGAGCAGTTCTTC; CDR3aa: CASSQTSGASSYNEQFF
j_gene: TRBJ1-6; d_gene: .; abundance: .; v_gene: TRBV5-8; CDR3nt: TGTGCCAGCAGCTTGGACGGGGTCACGGAGAATTCACCCCTCCACTTT; CDR3aa: CASSLDGVTENSPLHF
j_gene: TRBJ2-5; d_gene: TRBD2; abundance: .; v_gene: TRBV9; CDR3nt: TGTGCCAGCAGCGTAGGATCGAGACTAGCGGGGGGTGAGACCCAGTACTTC; CDR3aa: CASSVGSRLAGGETQYF
j_gene: TRBJ2-3; d_gene: TRBD2; abundance: .; v_gene: TRBV7-9; CDR3nt: TGTGCCAGCAGCTTAGGTCTAGCGGGGAGGGATACGCAGTATTTT; CDR3aa: CASSLGLAGRDTQYF
j_gene: TRBJ2-1; d_gene: .; abundance: .; v_gene: TRBV7-3; CDR3nt: TGTGCCAGCAGCCCACGCGGCCGGTACAATGAGCAGTTCTTC; CDR3aa: CASSPRGRYNEQFF
j_gene: TRBJ2-6; d_gene: .; abundance: .; v_gene: TRBV15; CDR3nt: TGTGCCACCAGCAGAGGGGGGCCGCGGACTGGGGCCAACGTCCTGACTTTC; CDR3aa: CATSRGGPRTGANVLTF
j_gene: TRBJ1-2; d_gene: TRBD1; abundance: .; v_gene: TRBV5-6; CDR3nt: TGTGCCAGCAGCCAAATCGACAGGGTTAGAGATGGCTACACCTTC; CDR3aa: CASSQIDRVRDGYTF
j_gene: TRBJ2-5; d_gene: .; abundance: .; v_gene: TRBV5-1; CDR3nt: TGCGCCAGCAGCTTGGCAGGGTTTCGGGAGACCCAGTACTTC; CDR3aa: CASSLAGFRETQYF
j_gene: TRBJ1-2; d_gene: .; abundance: .; v_gene: TRBV11-1; CDR3nt: TGTGCCAGCAGCCGTAATCGGGAAAACGGCTACACCTTC; CDR3aa: CASSRNRENGYTF
j_gene: TRBJ2-3; d_gene: TRBD1; abundance: .; v_gene: TRBV10-3; CDR3nt: TGTGCCATCAGTGACAGGGGGCGAGATACGCAGTATTTT; CDR3aa: CAISDRGRDTQYF
j_gene: TRBJ2-3; d_gene: TRBD2; abundance: .; v_gene: TRBV6-4; CDR3nt: TGTGCCAGCAGCCGACTAGCGGGGGGGTTGGATACGCAGTATTTT; CDR3aa: CASSRLAGGLDTQYF
j_gene: TRBJ2-3; d_gene: TRBD1; abundance: .; v_gene: TRBV5-4; CDR3nt: TGTGCCACCGCGGACAGGGGGAAAGCAGATACGCAGTATTTT; CDR3aa: CATADRGKADTQYF
j_gene: TRBJ2-3; d_gene: .; abundance: .; v_gene: TRBV2; CDR3nt: TGTGCCAGCAGTGAAGCTTGGGGAGACCCAGCAATAGATACGCAGTATTTT; CDR3aa: CASSEAWGDPAIDTQYF
j_gene: TRBJ2-1; d_gene: TRBD2; abundance: once; v_gene: TRBV6-6; CDR3nt: TGTGCCAGCAGTGACGGGGGGGCTGCCAAGAATGAGCAGTTCTTC; CDR3aa: CASSDGGAAKNEQFF
j_gene: TRBJ2-1; d_gene: .; abundance: .; v_gene: TRBV18; CDR3nt: TGTGCCAGCTCACCACCGCAGTACAATGAGCAGTTCTTC; CDR3aa: CASSPPQYNEQFF
j_gene: TRBJ1-1; d_gene: .; abundance: .; v_gene: TRBV6-5; CDR3nt: TGTGCCAGCGAGGGGACAAGGAGTGAAGCTTTCTTT; CDR3aa: CASEGTRSEAFF
j_gene: TRBJ1-1; d_gene: TRBD1; abundance: .; v_gene: TRBV11-2; CDR3nt: TGTGCCAGCAGCTTAGAGGGACAGGGGAAGACTGAAGCTTTCTTT; CDR3aa: CASSLEGQGKTEAFF
j_gene: TRBJ1-6; d_gene: TRBD1; abundance: .; v_gene: TRBV19; CDR3nt: TGTGCCAGTGCGGGACAGGCGAGCTCCTATAATTCACCCCTCCACTTT; CDR3aa: CASAGQASSYNSPLHF
j_gene: TRBJ1-6; d_gene: TRBD1; abundance: .; v_gene: TRBV7-3; CDR3nt: TGTGCCAGCAGCCCCTCGGACAGGGGCAATTCACCCCTCCACTTT; CDR3aa: CASSPSDRGNSPLHF
j_gene: TRBJ1-3; d_gene: .; abundance: .; v_gene: TRBV14; CDR3nt: TGTGCCAGCAGCCACTCAGGGGGAAACACCATATATTTT; CDR3aa: CASSHSGGNTIYF
j_gene: TRBJ2-2; d_gene: .; abundance: .; v_gene: TRBV9; CDR3nt: TGTGCCAGCAGCGTAGGTGGCGGGGACGGGGAGCTGTTTTTT; CDR3aa: CASSVGGGDGELFF
j_gene: TRBJ2-5; d_gene: .; abundance: .; v_gene: TRBV9; CDR3nt: TGTGCCAGCAGCGTAGCGGCTAGCGTAGTTCCAGAGACCCAGTACTTC; CDR3aa: CASSVAASVVPETQYF
j_gene: TRBJ2-2; d_gene: .; abundance: .; v_gene: TRBV7-2; CDR3nt: TGTGCCAGCAGCCCCGGCAGGGTCACCGGGGAGCTGTTTTTT; CDR3aa: CASSPGRVTGELFF
j_gene: TRBJ1-1; d_gene: .; abundance: .; v_gene: TRBV2; CDR3nt: TGTGCCAGCATGCCCCCGGGCAGGGCTGAAGCTTTCTTT; CDR3aa: CASMPPGRAEAFF
j_gene: TRBJ1-2; d_gene: .; abundance: .; v_gene: TRBV4-2; CDR3nt: TGTGCCAGCAGCCAAGGCTTTACCGGCTATGGCTACACCTTC; CDR3aa: CASSQGFTGYGYTF
j_gene: TRBJ1-2; d_gene: .; abundance: .; v_gene: TRBV2; CDR3nt: TGTGCCAGCAGTGGGACTGCGGGCGTTAACTATGGCTACACCTTC; CDR3aa: CASSGTAGVNYGYTF
j_gene: TRBJ2-7; d_gene: TRBD1; abundance: .; v_gene: TRBV27; CDR3nt: TGTGCCAGCAGGGGTCCAGGGGGCCTTTACGAGCAGTACTTC; CDR3aa: CASRGPGGLYEQYF
j_gene: TRBJ1-1; d_gene: .; abundance: .; v_gene: TRBV7-7; CDR3nt: TGTGCCAGCAGTCCAACCAGGAACACTGAAGCTTTCTTT; CDR3aa: CASSPTRNTEAFF
j_gene: TRBJ2-1; d_gene: TRBD2; abundance: .; v_gene: TRBV11-2; CDR3nt: TGTGCCAGCAGCTTAGATCGAGCGGGGGGTGGCAATGAGCAGTTCTTC; CDR3aa: CASSLDRAGGGNEQFF
j_gene: TRBJ2-1; d_gene: TRBD2; abundance: once; v_gene: TRBV11-3; CDR3nt: TGTGCCAGCAGCCAGGGACTAGCGGGGGGCAATGAGCAGTTCTTC; CDR3aa: CASSQGLAGGNEQFF
j_gene: TRBJ1-6; d_gene: TRBD1; abundance: .; v_gene: TRBV5-4; CDR3nt: TGTGCCAGCAGCCGAGACAGGGATGGTTCACCCCTCCACTTT; CDR3aa: CASSRDRDGSPLHF
j_gene: TRBJ2-7; d_gene: .; abundance: .; v_gene: TRBV5-1; CDR3nt: TGCGCCAGCAGCTTGAAGCGAGATCTTACCTACGAGCAGTACTTC; CDR3aa: CASSLKRDLTYEQYF
j_gene: TRBJ2-5; d_gene: .; abundance: .; v_gene: TRBV6-6; CDR3nt: TGTGCCAGCAAGGGGGGGCCTTCACGGGAGACCCAGTACTTC; CDR3aa: CASKGGPSRETQYF
j_gene: TRBJ2-1; d_gene: .; abundance: .; v_gene: TRBV7-8; CDR3nt: TGTGCCAGCAGCCCCGACCAGGGGGGTTCTTCCTACAATGAGCAGTTCTTC; CDR3aa: CASSPDQGGSSYNEQFF
j_gene: TRBJ1-2; d_gene: TRBD1; abundance: .; v_gene: TRBV30; CDR3nt: TGTGCCTCCGGGACAGGCCGTGGGGAGACCTTC; CDR3aa: CASGTGRGETF
j_gene: TRBJ2-3; d_gene: TRBD2; abundance: .; v_gene: TRBV7-9; CDR3nt: TGTGCCAGCAAGAAACTAGCGGGGGCACCAGATACGCAGTATTTT; CDR3aa: CASKKLAGAPDTQYF
j_gene: TRBJ1-1; d_gene: TRBD1; abundance: .; v_gene: TRBV5-4; CDR3nt: TGTGCCAGCAGCCCCCAGGGGGATAGGTACACTGAAGCTTTCTTT; CDR3aa: CASSPQGDRYTEAFF
j_gene: TRBJ2-7; d_gene: .; abundance: .; v_gene: TRBV2; CDR3nt: TGTGCCAGCAGTGTCCCGGGAATGAAGGGCGAGCAGTACTTC; CDR3aa: CASSVPGMKGEQYF
j_gene: TRBJ1-4; d_gene: TRBD1; abundance: once; v_gene: TRBV7-8; CDR3nt: TGTGCCAGCAGCCCTAAGGGTCCGGACAGGAGGAATGAAAAACTGTTTTTT; CDR3aa: CASSPKGPDRRNEKLFF
j_gene: TRBJ2-2; d_gene: .; abundance: .; v_gene: TRBV7-7; CDR3nt: TGTGCTAGCAGCTCCTCCCCGGGGGTAGGGGAGCTGTTTTTT; CDR3aa: CASSSSPGVGELFF
j_gene: TRBJ1-4; d_gene: TRBD1; abundance: .; v_gene: TRBV10-3; CDR3nt: TGTGCCATCAGTCCTACAGGGGAGGTGGCTGAAAAACTGTTTTTT; CDR3aa: CAISPTGEVAEKLFF
j_gene: TRBJ2-2; d_gene: .; abundance: .; v_gene: TRBV7-7; CDR3nt: TGTGCTAGCAGCTTCTCAGGGGTTAACACCGGGGAGCTGTTTTTT; CDR3aa: CASSFSGVNTGELFF
j_gene: TRBJ2-3; d_gene: .; abundance: .; v_gene: TRBV19; CDR3nt: TGTGCCAGTAGTATCGGCAGGGGAGGCACAGATACGCAGTATTTT; CDR3aa: CASSIGRGGTDTQYF
j_gene: TRBJ1-2; d_gene: .; abundance: .; v_gene: TRBV6-6; CDR3nt: TGTGCCAGCAGTTATCCGACAAAAACTAACTATGGCTACACCTTC; CDR3aa: CASSYPTKTNYGYTF